The 31 T cell receptor beta chains presented below share a single source sample, sequenced in a study of blood T cells in healthy people across ages (dated by TCRdb to the mid-2010s). Library prep was done by 5' RACE. The sequencer was an Illumina HiSeq 2500. A second about 7 to 12 cycle PCR used a sample-barcoded 5' primer and a J-beta primer mix. TCRdb took the public reads, trimmed them with fastp at Q25, ran MiXCR for clone calling and kept in-frame beta chains. Each CDR3 protein appears once, grouped with its most common genes and DNA. This sample holds over 1,500,000 distinct CDR3 sequences; 40% to 55% were observed only once. The ten largest clones add up to over 2% of the sample. Sequencing was done on a sample of blood. All receptors come from a woman aged 40 to 50 in good health.

The CDR3 nucleotides are TGTGCCAGCGGGGAGTTCCGGCGGGAGCAGTTCTTC. This translates into CASGEFRREQFF. The chain uses TRBV27 and TRBJ2-1; tentatively, D is TRBD2 (5 bases). There are 12 residues in the CDR3. V gave up 8 bases and J gave up 10 bases, with 15 bases separating them. Germline CDR1 is MNHEY and CDR2 is SMNVEV (reference sequence).

This clonotype was seen only a few times. The genes are TRBV5-6 and TRBJ2-5; 7 bases align to TRBD1. V lost 4 bases, J lost 0 bases, and 6 bases stayed unmatched. The CDR3 has 15 residues. Germline V gene data show CDR1 as SGHDT and CDR2 as YYEEEE. The CDR3 DNA is TGTGCCAGCAGCCCCGGGACAGAGTACCAAGAGACCCAGTACTTC. It encodes CASSPGTEYQETQYF.

The chain carries TRBV28 and TRBJ1-2; tentative D call: TRBD1 (5 bases). The germline V gene encodes CDR1 MDHEN and CDR2 SYDVKM. The CDR3 loop spans 14 amino acids. Trimming stripped 1 base from V and 8 bases from J, with 14 bases between. The CDR3 coding sequence is TGTGCCAGCAGTTTATCGGGGCCGCGATGGGGCTACACCTTC. It translates to CASSLSGPRWGYTF.

This clonotype occurred a few times. The rearrangement links TRBV13 to TRBJ1-2, with D perhaps matching TRBD1 (5 bases). CDR1 PRHDT and CDR2 FYEKMQ come from the germline V gene (reference sequence). V lost 5 bases and J lost 4, with 14 bases in between. This CDR3 is 14 amino acids long. In DNA, the CDR3 is TGTGCCAGCAGCCGCGGCCGACAGATCTATGGCTACACCTTC. This translates into CASSRGRQIYGYTF.

This clonotype was detected only a few times. The chain recombines TRBV6-5 with TRBJ2-5; D uncertain. This CDR3 spans 15 amino acids. V dropped 0 bases and J dropped 7 bases, with 15 bases sitting between them. Germline CDR1 reads MNHEY; CDR2 reads SVGAGI. The CDR3 coding sequence is TGTGCCAGCAGTTACTCTACATACTCAAGAGCGACCCAGTACTTC. It is translated as CASSYSTYSRATQYF.

CDR3 amino acids: CATSRGAPGEQYF. As DNA, the CDR3 is TGTGCCACCAGTCGGGGGGCGCCGGGAGAGCAGTACTTC. The rearrangement joins TRBV24-1 to TRBJ2-7, with D perhaps TRBD2 (7 bases). Trimming removed 6 bases at V and 7 bases at J, with 15 bases between. This CDR3 is built from 13 residues. Germline-derived CDR1 and CDR2 are KGHDR and SFDVKD.

The CDR3 sequence is CASKRGGGGQETQYF. The CDR3 bases are TGTGCCAGCAAACGCGGCGGGGGGGGCCAAGAGACCCAGTACTTC. The chain employs TRBV28 and TRBJ2-5; the match to TRBD2 covers 9 bases. V was clipped by 7 bases and J by 1 base; unmatched bases: 7. CDR3 length: 15 residues. Germline V gives CDR1 MDHEN, CDR2 SYDVKM.

V usage is TRBV7-2 and J usage is TRBJ2-1; 10 positions agree with TRBD2. The germline gives CDR1 SGHTA, CDR2 FQGNSA. The CDR3 has 16 amino acids. V lost 5 bases and J lost 6; bases outside the gene matches: 10. The CDR3 sequence is CASSPSGGAGTNEQFF. Here the CDR3 DNA reads TGTGCCAGCAGCCCCAGCGGGGGGGCGGGAACCAATGAGCAGTTCTTC.

This chain links TRBV5-1 with TRBJ2-3; TRBD2 aligns across 7 bases. V lost 5 bases, J lost 2 bases, and 11 bases stayed unmatched. Germline V lookup: CDR1 SGHRS, CDR2 YFSETQ. The CDR3 contains 16 residues. CDR3: CASSLTSTTPTDTQYF. In DNA, the CDR3 is TGCGCCAGCAGTCTGACTAGCACGACCCCCACAGATACGCAGTATTTT.

The chain links TRBV7-2 to TRBJ2-1, with no clear D. CDR1 and CDR2 from the germline V gene are SGHTA and FQGNSA. Trimming removed 0 bases from V and 2 bases from J, with 8 bases in between. This CDR3 is built from 15 residues. In DNA, the CDR3 is TGTGCCAGCAGCTTAGCGGGGTTGACCTACAATGAGCAGTTCTTC. It is translated as CASSLAGLTYNEQFF.

This clonotype was found a few times. V gene TRBV6-2 or TRBV6-3 combines with J gene TRBJ2-3; 12 bases match TRBD2. Germline V gives CDR1 MNHEY, CDR2 SVGEGT. The V and J ends lost 0 bases and 2 bases, in that order; junction bases with no gene match: 6. The CDR3 spans 18 residues. The CDR3 nucleotides are TGTGCCAGCAGTTACTCGAGCCTAGCGGGGGGGTACACAGATACGCAGTATTTT. This gives the protein CASSYSSLAGGYTDTQYF.

V and J are TRBV7-8 and TRBJ2-1; 8 bases are a match to TRBD2. The J segment lost 6 bases and the V segment lost 0 bases, leaving 13 bases of the junction unmatched. This CDR3 spans 18 amino acids. The germline gives CDR1 SGHVS, CDR2 FQNEAQ. Here the CDR3 reads CASSLAAGASTSSNEQFF. The CDR3 nucleotides read TGTGCCAGCAGCTTAGCAGCGGGGGCGAGCACGAGCAGCAATGAGCAGTTCTTC.

The chain is built from TRBV6-5 and TRBJ2-5; tentative D call: TRBD1 (6 bases). The germline V gene encodes CDR1 MNHEY and CDR2 SVGAGI. The V end lost 1 base, the J end lost 4 bases, and 16 bases lay between the germline ends. CDR3 length: 16 amino acids. CDR3 sequence: CASSYYSGQTGETQYF. CDR3 sequence (DNA): TGTGCCAGCAGTTACTACTCCGGACAGACTGGAGAGACCCAGTACTTC.

The rearrangement uses TRBV13 and TRBJ2-1; 8 bases are shared with TRBD2. The V gene end was trimmed by 5 bases and the J gene end by 9 bases; junction bases not matched to a gene: 3. The CDR3 is 12 amino acids. The germline V gene encodes CDR1 PRHDT and CDR2 FYEKMQ (reference sequence). This CDR3 is CASSTSGGEQFF. The CDR3 coding sequence is TGTGCCAGCAGCACTAGCGGTGGTGAGCAGTTCTTC.

The chain employs TRBV20-1 and TRBJ2-7, with D maybe TRBD1 (6 bases). The last part of the DNA fits TRBJ2-5 better; the J call may be wrong. The CDR3 consists of 13 residues. CDR1 is DFQATT, CDR2 SNEGSKA, per germline (reference sequence). CDR3 nucleotides: TGCAGTGCCCGCGACTATCAGGGGGAGACCCAGTACTTC. Translated, it gives CSARDYQGETQYF.

The J gene is TRBJ2-3, the V gene TRBV30; unclear D gene. V was pared by 8 bases and J by 8 bases, with 14 bases between. In germline, CDR1 is GTSNPN, CDR2 SVGIG (reference sequence). The CDR3 spans 11 residues. Written as DNA, the CDR3 is TGTGCCGGGTACTTAGGGCCTACGCAGTATTTT. As protein: CAGYLGPTQYF.

The CDR3 loop reads CASSATRDSYGYTF. CDR3 sequence (DNA): TGTGCCAGCAGCGCAACCCGGGACAGCTATGGCTACACCTTC. The chain joins TRBV7-2 to TRBJ1-2; 7 positions match TRBD1. The CDR3 consists of 14 residues. The V and J ends lost 5 bases and 4 bases, in that order; junction bases with no gene match: 7. Per germline, CDR1 SGHTA and CDR2 FQGNSA. Supplemented by reference TRBV7-2 and TRBJ1-2, the full variable domain reads GAGVSQSPSNKVTEKGKDVELRCDPISGHTALYWYRQSLGQGLEFLIYFQGNSAPDKSGLPSDRFSAERTGGSVSTLTIQRTQQEDSAVYLCASSATRDSYGYTFGSGTRLTVV.

The chain is built from TRBV19 and TRBJ2-1, with 8 bases identical to TRBD1. V dropped 3 bases and J dropped 5; count of bases not matched to a gene: 6. The CDR3 consists of 15 residues. Per germline, CDR1 LNHDA and CDR2 SQIVND (reference sequence). Written as DNA, the CDR3 is TGTGCCAGTAGTATTGAAACAGGGGGTAACAATGAGCAGTTCTTC. Protein product: CASSIETGGNNEQFF.

This clonotype was seen many times. This chain connects TRBV4-1 to TRBJ1-2, with D maybe TRBD1 (5 bases). CDR1 and CDR2 from the germline V gene are MGHRA and YSYEKL. The CDR3 totals 12 residues. V lost 6 bases to trimming and J lost 4 bases, with 9 bases between them. CDR3 loop: CASRGTAYGYTF. The CDR3 DNA is TGCGCCAGCAGGGGGACTGCCTATGGCTACACCTTC.

This chain uses TRBV7-8 with TRBJ2-7, with TRBD1 identical over 11 bases. The CDR3 length is 15 residues. CDR1 SGHVS and CDR2 FQNEAQ come from the germline V gene. The ends lost 5 bases at V and 12 bases at J; junction bases unmatched: 15. In DNA, the CDR3 is TGTGCCAGCAGCAAGGACAGGGGGCTGGAAGAGACCCGGTACTTC. Its translation is CASSKDRGLEETRYF.

The chain links TRBV20-1 to TRBJ1-2; 7 bases fit TRBD1. CDR3 length: 12 amino acids. After removal of 7 bases from V and 0 bases from J, the junction contained 2 bases not matched to a gene. Germline CDR1 DFQATT, CDR2 SNEGSKA (reference sequence). The CDR3: CSGQGANYGYTF. In DNA form, the CDR3 reads TGCAGTGGTCAGGGGGCTAACTATGGCTACACCTTC.

The V gene is TRBV20-1, the J gene TRBJ2-4; D uncertain. CDR3 length equals 15 residues. CDR1 and CDR2 from the germline V gene are DFQATT and SNEGSKA (reference sequence). Trimming removed 3 bases from V and 7 bases from J, with 19 bases in between. CDR3 coding DNA: TGCAGTGCTAGGGAAGCAGCATCGGCGAAGAACATTCAGTACTTC. Amino acids: CSAREAASAKNIQYF.

This clonotype was detected ten times or more. The chain has TRBV5-1 and TRBJ2-1; TRBD1 matches at 9 bases. The CDR3 has 14 amino acids. The germline CDR1 and CDR2 sequences are SGHRS and YFSETQ. Germline trimming cut 3 bases from V and 5 bases from J; bases unmatched to any gene: 3. CDR3 coding DNA: TGCGCCAGCAGCTCGGGACAGGGACACAATGAGCAGTTCTTC. It yields the protein CASSSGQGHNEQFF. The variable domain in full, completed from reference TRBV5-1 and TRBJ2-1, reads KAGVTQTPRYLIKTRGQQVTLSCSPISGHRSVSWYQQTPGQGLQFLFEYFSETQRNKGNFPGRFSGRQFSNSRSEMNVSTLELGDSALYLCASSSGQGHNEQFFGPGTRLTVL.

The CDR3 spells CASSHPDRGIQETQYF. DNA for the CDR3: TGTGCCAGCAGCCACCCGGACAGGGGGATTCAAGAGACCCAGTACTTC. The genes are TRBV3-1 and TRBJ2-5; 10 bases match TRBD1. The CDR3 runs to 16 residues. The J segment lost 2 bases and the V segment lost 3 bases, leaving 6 bases of the junction unmatched. CDR1 and CDR2 from the germline V gene are LGHDT and YNNKEL (reference sequence).

This chain links TRBV6-5 with TRBJ2-6; weak D call: TRBD1 (6 bases). Trimming pared 2 bases from V and 0 bases from J, leaving 11 bases between. The CDR3 runs 17 residues. Germline assignment: CDR1 MNHEY and CDR2 SVGAGI. CDR3 loop: CASSYTGSGSGANVLTF. The CDR3 DNA sequence: TGTGCCAGCAGTTACACAGGGTCTGGCTCTGGGGCCAACGTCCTGACTTTC.

This clonotype was found a few times. J is TRBJ2-7 and V is TRBV20-1; no firm D call. Trimming left V 5 bases short and J 2 bases short, with 10 bases between. The CDR3 covers 12 residues. CDR1 is DFQATT and CDR2 is SNEGSKA in the germline V gene (reference sequence). CDR3 amino acids: CSAPLPPYEQYF. The CDR3 nucleotides are TGCAGTGCTCCCCTCCCTCCCTACGAGCAGTACTTC.

This clonotype has more than one count but fewer than ten. The chain couples TRBV5-1 to TRBJ1-4, with TRBD1 as a possible D gene (5 bases). Germline V gene lookup returns CDR1 SGHRS and CDR2 YFSETQ. Trimming took off 4 bases at V and 6 bases at J, with 13 bases between the two ends. This CDR3 is built from 14 residues. The CDR3 region has the DNA TGCGCCAGCAGCCCTGGGGGGGAACATGAAAAACTGTTTTTT. Amino acid sequence: CASSPGGEHEKLFF. Looking up the rest from reference TRBV5-1 and TRBJ1-4 gives the full variable domain: KAGVTQTPRYLIKTRGQQVTLSCSPISGHRSVSWYQQTPGQGLQFLFEYFSETQRNKGNFPGRFSGRQFSNSRSEMNVSTLELGDSALYLCASSPGGEHEKLFFGSGTQLSVL.

This clonotype came up a few times. V usage is TRBV6-2 or TRBV6-3 and J usage is TRBJ1-5; tentative D call: TRBD1 (6 bases). The germline gives CDR1 MNHEY, CDR2 SVGEGT. The CDR3 is 18 residues long. Trimming cost V 3 bases and J 0 bases, with 18 bases left between them. The CDR3 reads CASSYSRTDPYSNQPQHF. The CDR3 nucleotides are TGTGCCAGCAGTTATTCAAGGACAGACCCTTATAGCAATCAGCCCCAGCATTTT.

The chain carries TRBV25-1 and TRBJ2-1; D possibly matches TRBD1 or TRBD2 (5 bases each). V lost 1 base and J lost 9, with 10 bases in between. The V gene's germline CDR1 is MGHDK and CDR2 SYGVNS. This CDR3 is built from 13 residues. CDR3 in DNA: TGTGCCAGCAGTGAATTTGGGACGGGTGAGCAGTTCTTC. Protein product: CASSEFGTGEQFF.

The chain couples TRBV24-1 to TRBJ2-1, with D perhaps TRBD2 (6 bases). Germline CDR1 reads KGHDR; CDR2 reads SFDVKD. Trimming cost V 3 bases and J 7 bases, with 6 bases left between them. This CDR3 contains 12 residues. This CDR3 is CATSDRGNEQFF. CDR3 coding DNA: TGTGCCACCAGTGATCGGGGGAATGAGCAGTTCTTC.

This clonotype was found a few times. The rearrangement joins TRBV6-2 or TRBV6-3 to TRBJ2-7, with no clear D. Deletions cut 0 bases from V and 1 base from J, with 10 bases between. The germline V gene encodes CDR1 MNHEY and CDR2 SVGEGT. The CDR3 runs to 15 residues. The DNA of the CDR3 is TGTGCCAGCAGTTACTCGAAAGTATCTTCCTACGAGCAGTACTTC. Its translation: CASSYSKVSSYEQYF.